The clone carrying this T cell receptor (beta chain) was counted a few times. The target antigen is unknown. These data come from a study of beta chain features in type 1 diabetes. Whole-study results and caveats: People with Type 1 diabetes carried modestly yet significantly shorter TCRB CDR3s in all four CD4+ subsets.

Via CD45RO/CCR7/CD25/CD127/CD95/CD27, cells of the CD4+ naive, central memory, regulatory and stem cell-like memory subsets were sorted. All sorted populations exceeded 98% purity. Every bit of the isolated RNA underwent reverse transcription, so sequencing read expressed TCRB transcripts. Libraries were prepared by immunoSEQ multiplex PCR; TCRdb keeps only in-frame clonotypes and omits some of them. The table shows approximately 170,000 clones, with approximately 8.1% occurring only once. The clonotype comes from a man younger than 35 with type 1 diabetes. The sequenced sample consisted of central memory CD4+ T cells from blood.

CDR3 coding DNA: TGTGCCAGCAGCGTAGAACTCGGGGCCTACAATGAGCAGTTCTTC. Its translation is CASSVELGAYNEQFF. J is TRBJ2-1 and V is TRBV9; TRBD2 is a possible D gene (5 bases). CDR1 is SGDLS, CDR2 YYNGEE, per germline. This CDR3 has 15 residues. V gave up 0 bases and J gave up 2 bases, with 9 bases separating them. Filled out from reference TRBV9 and TRBJ2-1, the complete variable domain reads DSGVTQTPKHLITATGQRVTLRCSPRSGDLSVYWYQQSLDQGLQFLIQYYNGEERAKGNILERFSAQQFPDLHSELNLSSLELGDSALYFCASSVELGAYNEQFFGPGTRLTVL.